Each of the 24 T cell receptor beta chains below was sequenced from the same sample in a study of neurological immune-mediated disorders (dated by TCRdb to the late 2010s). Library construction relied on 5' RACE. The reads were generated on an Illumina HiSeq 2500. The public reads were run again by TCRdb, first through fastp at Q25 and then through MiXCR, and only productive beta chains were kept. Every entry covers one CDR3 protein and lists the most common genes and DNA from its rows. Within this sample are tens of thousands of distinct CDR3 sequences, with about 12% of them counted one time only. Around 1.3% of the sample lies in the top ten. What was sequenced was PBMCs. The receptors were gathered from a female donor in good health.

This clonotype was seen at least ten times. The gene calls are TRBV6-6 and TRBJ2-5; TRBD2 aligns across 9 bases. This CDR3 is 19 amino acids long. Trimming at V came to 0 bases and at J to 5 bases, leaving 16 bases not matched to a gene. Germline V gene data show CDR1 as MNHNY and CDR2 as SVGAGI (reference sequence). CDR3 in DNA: TGTGCCAGCAGTTACTCGTCAGCGGGGGGACCTCTAATTCGGGAGACCCAGTACTTC. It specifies CASSYSSAGGPLIRETQYF.

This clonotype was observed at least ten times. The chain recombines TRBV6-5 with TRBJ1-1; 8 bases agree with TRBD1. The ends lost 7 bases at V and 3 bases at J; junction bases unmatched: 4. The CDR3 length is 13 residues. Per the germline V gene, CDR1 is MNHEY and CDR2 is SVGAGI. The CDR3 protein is CASKIQGDTEAFF. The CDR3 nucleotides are TGTGCCAGCAAGATACAGGGGGACACTGAAGCTTTCTTT.

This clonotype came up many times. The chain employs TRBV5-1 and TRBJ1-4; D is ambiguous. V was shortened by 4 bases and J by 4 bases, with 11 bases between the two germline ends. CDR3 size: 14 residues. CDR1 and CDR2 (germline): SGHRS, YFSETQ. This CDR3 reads CASSGGRVNEKLFF. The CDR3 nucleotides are TGCGCCAGCAGCGGAGGACGGGTTAATGAAAAACTGTTTTTT.

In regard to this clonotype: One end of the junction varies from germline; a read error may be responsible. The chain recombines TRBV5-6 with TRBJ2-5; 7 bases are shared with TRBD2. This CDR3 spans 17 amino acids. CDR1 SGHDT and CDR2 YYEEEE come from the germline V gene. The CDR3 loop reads CANSSRSSGWVRETQYF. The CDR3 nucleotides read TGTGCCAACAGCTCAAGATCTAGCGGTTGGGTCCGAGAGACCCAGTACTTC.

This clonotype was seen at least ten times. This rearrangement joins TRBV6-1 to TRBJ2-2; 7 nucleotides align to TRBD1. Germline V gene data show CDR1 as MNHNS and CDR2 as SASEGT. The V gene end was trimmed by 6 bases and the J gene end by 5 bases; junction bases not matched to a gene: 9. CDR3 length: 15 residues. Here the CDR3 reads CASSPRQGKTGELFF. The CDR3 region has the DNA TGTGCCAGCAGCCCCAGACAGGGTAAAACCGGGGAGCTGTTTTTT.

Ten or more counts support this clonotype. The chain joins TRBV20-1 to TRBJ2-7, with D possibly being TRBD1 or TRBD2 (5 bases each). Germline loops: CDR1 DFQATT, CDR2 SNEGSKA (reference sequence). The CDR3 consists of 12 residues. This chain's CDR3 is CSASGGAAYEYF. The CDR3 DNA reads TGCAGCGCTTCTGGGGGTGCTGCATATGAGTACTTC.

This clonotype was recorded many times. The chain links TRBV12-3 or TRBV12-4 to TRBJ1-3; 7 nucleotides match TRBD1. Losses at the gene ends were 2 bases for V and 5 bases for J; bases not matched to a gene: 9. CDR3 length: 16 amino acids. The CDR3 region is CASSLLAGGLRNTIYF. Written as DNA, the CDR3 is TGTGCCAGCAGTTTACTGGCAGGGGGGTTAAGAAACACCATATATTTT.

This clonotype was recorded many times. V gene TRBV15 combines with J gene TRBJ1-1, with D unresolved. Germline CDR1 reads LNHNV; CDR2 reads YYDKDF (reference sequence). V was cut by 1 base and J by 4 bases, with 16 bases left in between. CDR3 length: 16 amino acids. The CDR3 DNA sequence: TGTGCCACCAGCAGAGGAGGAGGAGGGTGGGCCACTGAAGCTTTCTTT. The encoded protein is CATSRGGGGWATEAFF.

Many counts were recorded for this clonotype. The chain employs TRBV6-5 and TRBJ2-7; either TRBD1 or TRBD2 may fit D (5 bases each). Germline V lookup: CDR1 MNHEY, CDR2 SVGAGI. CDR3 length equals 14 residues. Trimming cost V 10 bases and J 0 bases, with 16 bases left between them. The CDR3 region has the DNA TGTGCCACCAGCGTTGCGAGGGGCTCCTACGAGCAGTACTTC. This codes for CATSVARGSYEQYF.

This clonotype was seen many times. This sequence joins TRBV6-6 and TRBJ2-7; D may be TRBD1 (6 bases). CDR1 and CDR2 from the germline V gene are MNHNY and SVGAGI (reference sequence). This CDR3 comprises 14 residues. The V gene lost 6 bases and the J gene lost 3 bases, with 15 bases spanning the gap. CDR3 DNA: TGTGCCAGCAGATCACCAGGACAGCACTACGAGCAGTACTTC. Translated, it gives CASRSPGQHYEQYF.

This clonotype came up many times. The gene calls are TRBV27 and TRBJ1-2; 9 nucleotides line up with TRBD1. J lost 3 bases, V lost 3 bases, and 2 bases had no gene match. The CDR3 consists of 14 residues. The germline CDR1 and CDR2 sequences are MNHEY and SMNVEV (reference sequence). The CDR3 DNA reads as TGTGCCAGCAGTTTTAACAGGGGGCACTATGGCTACACCTTC. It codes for CASSFNRGHYGYTF.

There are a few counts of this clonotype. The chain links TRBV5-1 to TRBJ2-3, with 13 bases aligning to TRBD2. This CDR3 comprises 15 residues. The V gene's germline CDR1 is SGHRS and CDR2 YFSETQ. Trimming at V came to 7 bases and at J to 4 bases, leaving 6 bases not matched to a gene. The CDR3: CASRRTSGRSDTQYF. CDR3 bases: TGCGCCAGCCGGCGGACTAGCGGGAGATCAGATACGCAGTATTTT. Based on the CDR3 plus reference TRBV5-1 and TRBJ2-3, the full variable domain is KAGVTQTPRYLIKTRGQQVTLSCSPISGHRSVSWYQQTPGQGLQFLFEYFSETQRNKGNFPGRFSGRQFSNSRSEMNVSTLELGDSALYLCASRRTSGRSDTQYFGPGTRLTVL.

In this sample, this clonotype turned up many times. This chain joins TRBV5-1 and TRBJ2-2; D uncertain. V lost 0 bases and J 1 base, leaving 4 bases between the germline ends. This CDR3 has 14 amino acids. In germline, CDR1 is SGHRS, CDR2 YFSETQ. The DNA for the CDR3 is TGCGCCAGCAGCTTGGCCCAGAACACCGGGGAGCTGTTTTTT. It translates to CASSLAQNTGELFF.

CDR3 in amino acids: CASSLQSWGANVLTF. DNA for the CDR3: TGCGCCAGCAGCTTGCAGAGCTGGGGGGCCAACGTCCTGACTTTC. This sequence joins TRBV5-1 and TRBJ2-6; D is unresolved. CDR3 length: 15 residues. Trimming cost V 1 base and J 4 bases, with 9 bases left between them. Germline lookup yields CDR1 SGHRS and CDR2 YFSETQ. The complete variable domain, with remaining parts taken from reference TRBV5-1 and TRBJ2-6, reads KAGVTQTPRYLIKTRGQQVTLSCSPISGHRSVSWYQQTPGQGLQFLFEYFSETQRNKGNFPGRFSGRQFSNSRSEMNVSTLELGDSALYLCASSLQSWGANVLTFGAGSRLTVL.

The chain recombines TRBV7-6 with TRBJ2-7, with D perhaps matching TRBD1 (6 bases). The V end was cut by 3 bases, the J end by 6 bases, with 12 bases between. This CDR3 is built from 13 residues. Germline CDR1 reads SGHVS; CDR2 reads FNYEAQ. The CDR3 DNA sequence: TGTGCCAGCAGCTTTGGGGGCAGAGGCGAGCAGTACTTC. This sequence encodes CASSFGGRGEQYF.

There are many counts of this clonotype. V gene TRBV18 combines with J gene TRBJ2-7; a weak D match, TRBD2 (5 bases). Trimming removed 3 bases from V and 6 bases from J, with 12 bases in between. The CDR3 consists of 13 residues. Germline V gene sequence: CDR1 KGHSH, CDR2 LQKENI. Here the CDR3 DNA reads TGTGCCAGCTCACCGGGGAGTGCGGGCGAGCAGTACTTC. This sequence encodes CASSPGSAGEQYF.

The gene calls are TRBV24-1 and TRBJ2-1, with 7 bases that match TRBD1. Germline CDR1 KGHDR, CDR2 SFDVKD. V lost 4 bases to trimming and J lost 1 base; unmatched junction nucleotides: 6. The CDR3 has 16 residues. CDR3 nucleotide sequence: TGTGCCACCAGTGAACAGGGGATGAATTCCTACAATGAGCAGTTCTTC. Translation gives CATSEQGMNSYNEQFF.

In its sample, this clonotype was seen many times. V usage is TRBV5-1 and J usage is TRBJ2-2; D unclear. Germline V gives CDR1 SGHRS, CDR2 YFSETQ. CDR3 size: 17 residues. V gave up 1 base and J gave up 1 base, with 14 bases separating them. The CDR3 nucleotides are TGCGCCAGCAGCTTGCGGTCACACAGCCAGAACACCGGGGAGCTGTTTTTT. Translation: CASSLRSHSQNTGELFF.

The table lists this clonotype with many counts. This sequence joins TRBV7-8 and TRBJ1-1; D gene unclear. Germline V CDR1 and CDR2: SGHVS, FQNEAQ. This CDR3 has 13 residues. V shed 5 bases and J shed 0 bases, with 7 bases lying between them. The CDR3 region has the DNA TGTGCCAGCAGCCTATTCATGAACACTGAAGCTTTCTTT. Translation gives CASSLFMNTEAFF.

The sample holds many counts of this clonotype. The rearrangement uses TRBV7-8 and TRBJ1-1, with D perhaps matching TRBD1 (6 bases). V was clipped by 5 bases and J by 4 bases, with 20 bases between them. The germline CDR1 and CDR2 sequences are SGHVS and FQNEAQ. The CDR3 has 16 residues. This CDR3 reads CASSPYPQGISTEAFF. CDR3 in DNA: TGTGCCAGCAGCCCATATCCTCAGGGGATTTCCACTGAAGCTTTCTTT.

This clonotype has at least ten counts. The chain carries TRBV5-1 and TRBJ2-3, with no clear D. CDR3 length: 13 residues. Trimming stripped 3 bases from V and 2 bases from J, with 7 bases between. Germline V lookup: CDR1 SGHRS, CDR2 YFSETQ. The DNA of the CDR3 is TGCGCCAGCAGCTCACCTCCCACAGATACGCAGTATTTT. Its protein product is CASSSPPTDTQYF.

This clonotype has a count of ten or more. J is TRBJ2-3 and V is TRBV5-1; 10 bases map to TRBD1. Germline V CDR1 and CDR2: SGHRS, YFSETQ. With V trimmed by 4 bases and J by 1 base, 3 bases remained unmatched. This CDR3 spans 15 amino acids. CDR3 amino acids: CASSPGQGGTDTQYF. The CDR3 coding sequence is TGCGCCAGCAGCCCCGGACAGGGGGGCACAGATACGCAGTATTTT.

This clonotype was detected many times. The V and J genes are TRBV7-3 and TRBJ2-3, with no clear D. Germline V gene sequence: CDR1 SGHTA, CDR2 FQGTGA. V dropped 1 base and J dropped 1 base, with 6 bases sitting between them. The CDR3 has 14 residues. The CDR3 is CASSLIGGTDTQYF. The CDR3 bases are TGTGCCAGCAGCTTAATAGGTGGCACAGATACGCAGTATTTT.

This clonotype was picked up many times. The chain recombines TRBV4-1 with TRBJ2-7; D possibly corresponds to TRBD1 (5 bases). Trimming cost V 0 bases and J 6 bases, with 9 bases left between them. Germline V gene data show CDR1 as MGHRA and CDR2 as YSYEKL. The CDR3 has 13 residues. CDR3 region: CASSQDQGTEQYF. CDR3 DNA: TGCGCCAGCAGCCAAGATCAGGGCACCGAGCAGTACTTC.